These 17 T cell receptor beta chains originate from one sample sequenced in a study of molecular identifiers for immune sequencing clone quantification. Via MiXCR, TCRdb re-called the PCR reads, giving one row per CDR3 protein. Of roughly 100,000 distinct CDR3 sequences in the sample, under 40% are singletons; the top ten hold roughly 9.3%. Source material: naive CD8+ T cells from blood, with Jurkat cell RNA spiked in. The subset was: FACS-sorted CD8+CD4-CCR7+CD45RA+ naive T cells. These receptors were taken from a human donor in good health. Some libraries in this study had Jurkat cell RNA spiked in.

In its sample, this clonotype was seen a few times. This chain uses TRBV7-8 with TRBJ2-3; tentative D call: TRBD2 (5 bases). V lost 0 bases, J lost 2 bases, and 12 bases lay in between. The CDR3 length is 16 residues. CDR1 is SGHVS and CDR2 is FQNEAQ in the germline V gene. CDR3 loop: CASSLAGWRFTDTQYF. The CDR3 DNA is TGTGCCAGCAGCTTAGCGGGGTGGAGGTTCACAGATACGCAGTATTTT.

This clonotype turned up a few times. This rearrangement joins TRBV14 to TRBJ2-4; D may be TRBD1 or TRBD2 (5 bases each). CDR1 and CDR2 from the germline V gene are SGHDN and FVKESK. The germline V and J ends were trimmed by 1 base and 7 bases, with 11 bases remaining between them. The CDR3 spans 14 residues. In DNA form, the CDR3 reads TGTGCCAGCAGCCAAGGCTGGGGGTTGAACATTCAGTACTTC. It translates to CASSQGWGLNIQYF.

This clonotype was seen ten or more times. The genes are TRBV28 and TRBJ1-5, with D tentatively TRBD1 (5 bases). Germline loops: CDR1 MDHEN, CDR2 SYDVKM. The V gene lost 3 bases and the J gene lost 4 bases, with 10 bases spanning the gap. The CDR3 is made up of 14 amino acids. This CDR3 reads CASSLPQANQPQHF. The CDR3 nucleotides read TGTGCCAGCAGTTTGCCACAGGCTAATCAGCCCCAGCATTTT.

Regarding this clonotype: A read error may be the cause here, since a much bigger clone is one base away. The chain has TRBV28 and TRBJ2-7; D possibly corresponds to TRBD2 (5 bases). The CDR3 is 15 residues long. Trimming shortened V by 3 bases and J by 0 bases, and 12 bases separated the two germline ends. The V gene's germline CDR1 is MDHEN and CDR2 SYDVKM. As DNA, the CDR3 is TGTGCCAGCAGTTTTGGAGGAATCAGCTCCTACGAGCAGTACTTC. Its protein product is CASSFGGISSYEQYF.

Details on this clonotype: The CDR3 carries no conserved terminal phenylalanine or tryptophan, so it likely arises from a read error. The V gene is TRBV28, the J gene TRBJ2-1, with D perhaps TRBD1 or TRBD2 (5 bases each). The ends were cut back, 4 bases at V and 6 bases at J, with 22 bases in the middle. The CDR3 runs 17 residues. CDR1 MDHEN and CDR2 SYDVKM come from the germline V gene. CDR3 region: CASSSSEGPLKGNEQFL. CDR3 coding DNA: TGTGCCAGCAGTTCGAGTGAGGGGCCCCTAAAGGGCAATGAGCAGTTCCTC.

This rearrangement joins TRBV9 to TRBJ1-2; D is unclear. Germline V lookup: CDR1 SGDLS, CDR2 YYNGEE. The V end was cut by 3 bases, the J end by 4 bases, with 16 bases between. The CDR3 has 15 residues. Here the CDR3 DNA reads TGTGCCAGCAGCGGACAAGGACGGAATAGCTATGGCTACACCTTC. It specifies CASSGQGRNSYGYTF.

This clonotype has only one observation. A junction boundary mismatches the germline segment, possibly from a read error. The genes are TRBV2 and TRBJ2-1; D not resolved. Germline loops: CDR1 SNHLY, CDR2 FYNNEI. The CDR3 length is 13 residues. Here the CDR3 reads CASSDAVRNPDLF. As DNA, the CDR3 is TGTGCCAGCAGTGACGCGGTGCGGAACCCGGACCTCTTC. Combining the CDR3 with reference TRBV2 and TRBJ2-1 gives the whole variable domain EPEVTQTPSHQVTQMGQEVILRCVPISNHLYFYWYRQILGQKVEFLVSFYNNEISEKSEIFDDQFSVERPDGSNFTLKIRSTKLEDSAMYFCASSDAVRNPDLFGPGTRLTVL.

This clonotype was recorded at least ten times. The J gene is TRBJ1-1, the V gene TRBV7-2; D gene uncertain. Germline values: CDR1 SGHTA, CDR2 FQGNSA. V lost 1 base to trimming and J lost 1 base, with 7 bases between them. This CDR3 has 14 residues. The CDR3 DNA sequence: TGTGCCAGCAGCTTAGTCGGGGAGAACACTGAAGCTTTCTTT. Amino acids: CASSLVGENTEAFF.

The genes are TRBV2 and TRBJ2-6, with unresolved D. Trimming stripped 7 bases from V and 2 bases from J, with 9 bases between. This CDR3 has 14 amino acids. From germline, CDR1 is SNHLY and CDR2 FYNNEI. Written as DNA, the CDR3 is TGTGCCAGCAACGTCGGGCCTGGGGCCAACGTCCTGACTTTC. Its translation is CASNVGPGANVLTF.

This clonotype was found a few times. This chain uses TRBV4-3 with TRBJ2-3, with no clear D. The CDR3 is 14 amino acids. V was shortened by 1 base and J by 6 bases, with 11 bases between the two germline ends. The germline V gene encodes CDR1 LGHNA and CDR2 YSLEER. The DNA of the CDR3 is TGCGCCAGCAGCCAAGGCACTTCCGGGGATACGCAGTATTTT. Its protein is CASSQGTSGDTQYF.

This clonotype has more than one count but fewer than ten. This chain links TRBV2 with TRBJ1-2, with 9 bases fitting TRBD1. This CDR3 has 17 residues. Germline CDR1 SNHLY, CDR2 FYNNEI. J gave up 10 bases and V 5 bases, and 20 bases lay outside the gene matches. The CDR3 bases are TGTGCCAGCAGTTCCTTCGGGACAGGGCGCCCAAGGGATGACTACACCTTC. This gives the protein CASSSFGTGRPRDDYTF.

This clonotype was detected a few times. The conserved phenylalanine or tryptophan is not found at the CDR3 terminus, so this likely reflects a read error. The CDR3 DNA sequence: TGCGCCAGCAGTGAGCTAACGGGCAATCAGCCCCAGCATATT. This gives the protein CASSELTGNQPQHI. The rearrangement links TRBV10-2 to TRBJ1-5; no definite D call. This CDR3 is 14 amino acids long. CDR1 is WSHSY and CDR2 is SAAADI in the germline V gene. Between the trimmed V and J ends, which lost 2 bases and 2 bases, there was a span of 7 bases.

This chain uses TRBV28 with TRBJ2-3; TRBD2 matches 7 bases. The trim removed 1 base at V and 0 bases at J, leaving 7 bases unmatched. The CDR3 spans 17 residues. Per the germline V gene, CDR1 is MDHEN and CDR2 is SYDVKM. This CDR3 is CASSLLQRGLSTDTQYF. The CDR3 nucleotides read TGTGCCAGCAGTTTATTACAGCGGGGCCTTAGCACAGATACGCAGTATTTT.

The V gene is TRBV27, the J gene TRBJ2-7, with 10 bases aligning to TRBD2. J was trimmed by 2 bases and V by 8 bases; bases with no gene match: 6. CDR3 length equals 14 residues. The germline CDR1 and CDR2 sequences are MNHEY and SMNVEV (reference sequence). The chain's CDR3 is CASSVTSGTYEQYF. CDR3 nucleotide sequence: TGTGCCAGCTCGGTTACTAGCGGGACCTACGAGCAGTACTTC.

Of note for this clonotype: One end of the junction does not line up with germline, which may come from a read error. The CDR3 loop reads CASSDIGTTGGSNNERFF. The CDR3 DNA sequence: TGTGCCAGCAGTGACATCGGGACGACAGGGGGATCTAACAATGAGCGGTTCTTC. This rearrangement joins TRBV25-1 to TRBJ2-1, with 9 nucleotides matching TRBD1. Germline values: CDR1 MGHDK, CDR2 SYGVNS. This CDR3 contains 18 residues. Using reference TRBV25-1 and TRBJ2-1 for the parts outside the CDR3, the full variable domain is EADIYQTPRYLVIGTGKKITLECSQTMGHDKMYWYQQDPGMELHLIHYSYGVNSTEKGDLSSESTVSRIRTEHFPLTLESARPSHTSQYLCASSDIGTTGGSNNERFFGPGTRLTVL.

This clonotype appeared a few times. The genes are TRBV19 and TRBJ2-6; D is undetermined. Per the germline V gene, CDR1 is LNHDA and CDR2 is SQIVND (reference sequence). The V and J ends lost 4 bases and 4 bases respectively, with 11 bases between them. This CDR3 comprises 15 residues. The CDR3 nucleotides read TGTGCCAGTAGTACGGATGTGGCCGGGGCCAACGTCCTGACTTTC. It translates to CASSTDVAGANVLTF.

Turning to this clonotype: Being one base from a much bigger clone, this may be a read error. Given the absence of the conserved phenylalanine or tryptophan at the CDR3 end, a read error is likely. The CDR3 loop is CASNNREGETQYL. DNA of the CDR3: TGCGCCAGCAATAACAGGGAAGGGGAGACCCAGTACCTC. The rearrangement links TRBV5-1 to TRBJ2-5, with a weak D call TRBD1 (6 bases). There are 13 residues in the CDR3. Germline V gives CDR1 SGHRS, CDR2 YFSETQ. Deletions cut 6 bases from V and 5 bases from J, with 14 bases between.